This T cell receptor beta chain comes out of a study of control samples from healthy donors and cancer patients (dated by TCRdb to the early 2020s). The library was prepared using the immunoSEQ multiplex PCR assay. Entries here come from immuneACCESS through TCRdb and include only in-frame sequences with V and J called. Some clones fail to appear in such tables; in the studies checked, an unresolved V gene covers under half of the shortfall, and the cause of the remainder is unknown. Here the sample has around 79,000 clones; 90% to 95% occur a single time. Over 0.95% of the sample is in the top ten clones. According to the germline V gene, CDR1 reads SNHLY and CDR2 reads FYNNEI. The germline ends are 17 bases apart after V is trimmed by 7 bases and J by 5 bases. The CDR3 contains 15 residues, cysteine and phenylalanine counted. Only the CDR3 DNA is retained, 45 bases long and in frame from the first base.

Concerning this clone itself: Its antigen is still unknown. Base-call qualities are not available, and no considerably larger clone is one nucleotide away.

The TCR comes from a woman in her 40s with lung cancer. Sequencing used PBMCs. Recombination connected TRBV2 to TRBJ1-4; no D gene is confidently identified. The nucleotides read TGTGCCAGCAAAATCGACATTCTGGACAATGAAAAACTGTTTTTT. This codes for CASKIDILDNEKLFF.